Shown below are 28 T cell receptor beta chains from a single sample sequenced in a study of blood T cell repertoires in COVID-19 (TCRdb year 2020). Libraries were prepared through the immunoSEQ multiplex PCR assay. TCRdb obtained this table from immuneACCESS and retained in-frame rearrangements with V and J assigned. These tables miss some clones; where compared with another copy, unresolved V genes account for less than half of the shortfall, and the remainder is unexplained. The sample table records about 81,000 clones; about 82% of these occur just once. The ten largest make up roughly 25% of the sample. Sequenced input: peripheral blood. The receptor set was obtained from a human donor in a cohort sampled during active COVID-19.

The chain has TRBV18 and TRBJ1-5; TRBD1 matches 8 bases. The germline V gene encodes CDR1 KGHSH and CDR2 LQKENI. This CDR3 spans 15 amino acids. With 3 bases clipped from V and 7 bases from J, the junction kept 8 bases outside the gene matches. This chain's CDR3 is CASSPGQGPGQPQHF. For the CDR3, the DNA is TGTGCCAGCTCACCTGGACAGGGTCCGGGACAGCCCCAGCATTTT.

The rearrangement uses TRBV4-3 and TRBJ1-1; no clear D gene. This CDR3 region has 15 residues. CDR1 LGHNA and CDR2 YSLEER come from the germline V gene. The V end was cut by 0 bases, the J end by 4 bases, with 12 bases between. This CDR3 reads CASSQDGSVATEAFF. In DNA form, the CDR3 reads TGCGCCAGCAGCCAAGACGGGTCGGTTGCCACTGAAGCTTTCTTT.

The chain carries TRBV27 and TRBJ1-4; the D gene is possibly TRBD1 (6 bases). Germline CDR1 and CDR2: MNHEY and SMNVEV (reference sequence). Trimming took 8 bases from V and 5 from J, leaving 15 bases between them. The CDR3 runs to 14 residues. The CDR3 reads CASCSTGANEKLFF. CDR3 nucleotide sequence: TGTGCCAGCTGCTCGACAGGAGCAAATGAAAAACTGTTTTTT.

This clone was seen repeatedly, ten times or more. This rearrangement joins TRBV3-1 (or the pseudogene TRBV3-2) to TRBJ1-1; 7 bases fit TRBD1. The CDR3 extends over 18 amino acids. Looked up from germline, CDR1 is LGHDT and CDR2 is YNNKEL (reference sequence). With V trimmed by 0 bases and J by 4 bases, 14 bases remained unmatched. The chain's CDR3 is CASSQDCAWRGQGTEAFF. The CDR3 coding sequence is TGTGCCAGCAGCCAAGATTGTGCTTGGAGGGGGCAGGGCACTGAAGCTTTCTTT.

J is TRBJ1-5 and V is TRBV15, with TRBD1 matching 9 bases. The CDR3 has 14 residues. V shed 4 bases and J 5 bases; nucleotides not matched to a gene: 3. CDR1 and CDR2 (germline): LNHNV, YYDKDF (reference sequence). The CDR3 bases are TGTGCCACCAGCACAAGACAGGGGGATCAGCCCCAGCATTTT. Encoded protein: CATSTRQGDQPQHF.

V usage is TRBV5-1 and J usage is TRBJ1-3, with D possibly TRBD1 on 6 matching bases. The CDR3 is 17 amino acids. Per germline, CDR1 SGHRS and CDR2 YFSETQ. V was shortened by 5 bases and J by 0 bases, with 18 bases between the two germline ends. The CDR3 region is CASSLGSRDNSGNTIYF. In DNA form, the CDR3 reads TGCGCCAGCAGTCTGGGGTCCCGGGACAACTCTGGAAACACCATATATTTT.

In nucleotides, the CDR3 is TGTGCCAGCAGCCCGGCGCAGGATAGCTCCTACGAGCAGTACTTC. Translated: CASSPAQDSSYEQYF. V is TRBV6-5 and J is TRBJ2-7; D is unclear. The germline V and J ends were trimmed by 6 bases and 0 bases, with 15 bases remaining between them. The CDR3 is made up of 15 amino acids. The germline V gene has CDR1 MNHEY and CDR2 SVGAGI.

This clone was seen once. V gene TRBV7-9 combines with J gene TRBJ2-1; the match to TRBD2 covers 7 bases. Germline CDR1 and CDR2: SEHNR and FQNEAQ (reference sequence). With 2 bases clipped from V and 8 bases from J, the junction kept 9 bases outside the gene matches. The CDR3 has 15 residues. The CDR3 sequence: CASSLRAGLIDEQFF. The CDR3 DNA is TGTGCCAGCAGCTTACGAGCGGGATTAATAGATGAGCAGTTCTTC. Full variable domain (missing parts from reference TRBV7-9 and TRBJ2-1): DTGVSQNPRHKITKRGQNVTFRCDPISEHNRLYWYRQTLGQGPEFLTYFQNEAQLEKSRLLSDRFSAERPKGSFSTLEIQRTEQGDSAMYLCASSLRAGLIDEQFFGPGTRLTVL.

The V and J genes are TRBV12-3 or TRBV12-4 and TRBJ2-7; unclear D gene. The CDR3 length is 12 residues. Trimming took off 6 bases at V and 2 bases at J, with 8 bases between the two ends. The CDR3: CASSRVTYEQYF. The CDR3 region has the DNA TGTGCCAGCAGCCGCGTAACCTACGAGCAGTACTTC.

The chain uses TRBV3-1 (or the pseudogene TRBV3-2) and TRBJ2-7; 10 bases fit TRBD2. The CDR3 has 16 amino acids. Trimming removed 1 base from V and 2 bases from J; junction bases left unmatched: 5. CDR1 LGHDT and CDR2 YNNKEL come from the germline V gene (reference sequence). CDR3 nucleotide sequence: TGTGCCAGCAGCCAAGTTCCGGGACTAGCGCCCTACGAGCAGTACTTC. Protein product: CASSQVPGLAPYEQYF.

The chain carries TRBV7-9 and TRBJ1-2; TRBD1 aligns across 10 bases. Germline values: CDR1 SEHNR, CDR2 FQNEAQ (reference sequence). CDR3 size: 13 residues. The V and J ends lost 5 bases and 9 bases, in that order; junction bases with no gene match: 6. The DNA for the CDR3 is TGTGCCAGCAGCCCCGACAGGGGGCGACGCTACACCTTC. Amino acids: CASSPDRGRRYTF.

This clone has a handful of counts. The chain's CDR3 is CASSLERQSYEQYF. As DNA, the CDR3 is TGTGCCAGCAGCTTAGAGAGGCAGTCCTACGAGCAGTACTTC. The chain carries TRBV7-2 and TRBJ2-7; D ambiguous. Trimming stripped 1 base from V and 1 base from J, with 8 bases between. The CDR3 has 14 residues. Germline loops: CDR1 SGHTA, CDR2 FQGNSA. Filled out from reference TRBV7-2 and TRBJ2-7, the complete variable domain reads GAGVSQSPSNKVTEKGKDVELRCDPISGHTALYWYRQSLGQGLEFLIYFQGNSAPDKSGLPSDRFSAERTGGSVSTLTIQRTQQEDSAVYLCASSLERQSYEQYFGPGTRLTVT.

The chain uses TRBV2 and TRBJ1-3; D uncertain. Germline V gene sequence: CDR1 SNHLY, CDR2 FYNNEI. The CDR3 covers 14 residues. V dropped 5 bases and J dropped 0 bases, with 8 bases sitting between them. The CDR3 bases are TGTGCCAGCAGTCAGGATGTCTCTGGAAACACCATATATTTT. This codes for CASSQDVSGNTIYF.

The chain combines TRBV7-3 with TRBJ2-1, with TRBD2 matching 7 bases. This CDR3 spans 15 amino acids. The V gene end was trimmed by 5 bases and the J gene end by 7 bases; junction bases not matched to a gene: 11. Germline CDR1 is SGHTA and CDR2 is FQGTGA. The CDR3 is CASSESGGWINEQFF. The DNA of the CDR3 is TGTGCCAGCAGCGAATCCGGGGGGTGGATAAATGAGCAGTTCTTC.

CDR3: CASSLGQHYGYTF. CDR3 DNA: TGTGCCAGTAGTTTGGGACAGCACTATGGCTACACCTTC. The V and J genes are TRBV19 and TRBJ1-2, with 7 positions matching TRBD1. CDR1 and CDR2 (germline): LNHDA, SQIVND (reference sequence). The V gene end was trimmed by 5 bases and the J gene end by 3 bases; junction bases not matched to a gene: 3. This CDR3 is built from 13 residues.

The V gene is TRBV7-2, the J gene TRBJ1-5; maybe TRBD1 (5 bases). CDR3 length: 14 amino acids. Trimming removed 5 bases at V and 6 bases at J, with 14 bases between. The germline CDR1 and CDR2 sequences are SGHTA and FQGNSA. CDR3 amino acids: CASSVPQRGQPQHF. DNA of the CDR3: TGTGCCAGCAGCGTCCCTCAAAGGGGTCAGCCCCAGCATTTT.

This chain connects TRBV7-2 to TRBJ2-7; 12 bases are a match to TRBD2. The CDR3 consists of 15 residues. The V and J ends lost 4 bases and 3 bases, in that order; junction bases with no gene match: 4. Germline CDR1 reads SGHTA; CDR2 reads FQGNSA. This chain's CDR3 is CASSSTTSGGYEQYF. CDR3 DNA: TGTGCCAGCAGCTCAACGACTAGCGGGGGCTACGAGCAGTACTTC.

The CDR3 protein is CASSFGIGSMTYEQYF. The CDR3 coding sequence is TGTGCCAGCAGCTTTGGTATCGGGAGCATGACCTACGAGCAGTACTTC. This rearrangement joins TRBV11-2 to TRBJ2-7; a possible D gene is TRBD2 (6 bases). The CDR3 spans 16 residues. V lost 3 bases to trimming and J lost 2 bases, with 17 bases between them. Germline CDR1 SGHAT, CDR2 FQNNGV.

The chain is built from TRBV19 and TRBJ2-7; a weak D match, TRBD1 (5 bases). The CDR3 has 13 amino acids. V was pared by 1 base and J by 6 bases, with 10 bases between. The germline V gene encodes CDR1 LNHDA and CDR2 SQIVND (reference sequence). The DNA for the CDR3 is TGTGCCAGTAGTATAGCCCAGGGCTCCGAGCAGTACTTC. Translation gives CASSIAQGSEQYF. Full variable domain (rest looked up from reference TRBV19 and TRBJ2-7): DGGITQSPKYLFRKEGQNVTLSCEQNLNHDAMYWYRQDPGQGLRLIYYSQIVNDFQKGDIAEGYSVSREKKESFPLTVTSAQKNPTAFYLCASSIAQGSEQYFGPGTRLTVT.

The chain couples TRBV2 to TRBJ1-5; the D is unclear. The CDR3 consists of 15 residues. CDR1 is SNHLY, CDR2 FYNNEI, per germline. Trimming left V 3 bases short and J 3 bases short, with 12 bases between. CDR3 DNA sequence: TGTGCCAGCAGTGACTCGCAGCGAAACAATCAGCCCCAGCATTTT. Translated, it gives CASSDSQRNNQPQHF.

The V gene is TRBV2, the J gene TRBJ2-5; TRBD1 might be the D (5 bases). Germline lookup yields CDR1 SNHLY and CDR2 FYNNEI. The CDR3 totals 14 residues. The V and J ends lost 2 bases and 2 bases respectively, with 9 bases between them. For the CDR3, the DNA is TGTGCCAGCAGTGAACAGGGAACGCAAGAGACCCAGTACTTC. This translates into CASSEQGTQETQYF.

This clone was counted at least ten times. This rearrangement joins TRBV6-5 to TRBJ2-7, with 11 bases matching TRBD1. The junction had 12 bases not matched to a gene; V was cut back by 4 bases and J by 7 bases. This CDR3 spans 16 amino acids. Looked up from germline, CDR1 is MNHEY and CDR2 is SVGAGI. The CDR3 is CASSLPPGQGAREQYF. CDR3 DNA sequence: TGTGCCAGCAGTTTGCCGCCCGGACAGGGGGCGCGGGAGCAGTACTTC.

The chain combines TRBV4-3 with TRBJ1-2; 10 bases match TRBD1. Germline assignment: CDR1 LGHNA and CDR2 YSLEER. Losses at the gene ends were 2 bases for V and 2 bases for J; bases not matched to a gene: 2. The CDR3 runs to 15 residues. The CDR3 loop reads CASSQPGQGNYGYTF. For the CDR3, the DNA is TGCGCCAGCAGCCAACCGGGACAGGGGAACTATGGCTACACCTTC.

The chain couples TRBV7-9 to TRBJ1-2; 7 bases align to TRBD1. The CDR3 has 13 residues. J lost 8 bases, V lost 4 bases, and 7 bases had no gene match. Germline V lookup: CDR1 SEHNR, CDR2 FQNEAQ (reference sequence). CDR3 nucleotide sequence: TGTGCCAGCAGCTCGACAGGGCCTGGGGGCTACACCTTC. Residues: CASSSTGPGGYTF. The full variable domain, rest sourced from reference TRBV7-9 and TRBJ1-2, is DTGVSQNPRHKITKRGQNVTFRCDPISEHNRLYWYRQTLGQGPEFLTYFQNEAQLEKSRLLSDRFSAERPKGSFSTLEIQRTEQGDSAMYLCASSSTGPGGYTFGSGTRLTVV.

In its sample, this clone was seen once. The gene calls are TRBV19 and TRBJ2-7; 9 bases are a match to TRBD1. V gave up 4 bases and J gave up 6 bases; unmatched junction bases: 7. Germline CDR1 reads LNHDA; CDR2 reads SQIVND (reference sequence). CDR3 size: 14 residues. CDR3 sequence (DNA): TGTGCCAGTAGTACCCGGGACAGGGATCTCGAGCAGTACTTC. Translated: CASSTRDRDLEQYF.

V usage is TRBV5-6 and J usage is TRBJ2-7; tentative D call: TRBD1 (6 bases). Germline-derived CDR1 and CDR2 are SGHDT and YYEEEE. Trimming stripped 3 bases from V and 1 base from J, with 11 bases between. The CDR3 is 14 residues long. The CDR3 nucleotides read TGTGCCAGCAGCTATGGACAGTTATCCTACGAGCAGTACTTC. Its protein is CASSYGQLSYEQYF.

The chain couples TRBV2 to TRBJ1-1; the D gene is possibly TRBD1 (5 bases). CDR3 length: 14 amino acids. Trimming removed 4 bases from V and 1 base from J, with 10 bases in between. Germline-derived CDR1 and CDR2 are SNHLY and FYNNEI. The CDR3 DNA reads TGTGCCAGCAGTGTTTCAGGGCGGAACACTGAAGCTTTCTTT. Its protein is CASSVSGRNTEAFF.

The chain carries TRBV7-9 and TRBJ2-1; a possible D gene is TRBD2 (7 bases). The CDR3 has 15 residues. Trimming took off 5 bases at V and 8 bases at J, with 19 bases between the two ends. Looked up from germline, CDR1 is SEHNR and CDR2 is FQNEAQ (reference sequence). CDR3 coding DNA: TGTGCCAGCAGCGAGAGCGGGGCGCGGGGGCATGAGCAGTTCTTC. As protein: CASSESGARGHEQFF. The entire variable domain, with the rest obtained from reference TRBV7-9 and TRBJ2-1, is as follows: DTGVSQNPRHKITKRGQNVTFRCDPISEHNRLYWYRQTLGQGPEFLTYFQNEAQLEKSRLLSDRFSAERPKGSFSTLEIQRTEQGDSAMYLCASSESGARGHEQFFGPGTRLTVL.